These 5 T cell receptor beta chains came from one sample sequenced in a study of OX40 agonist ivuxolimab in advanced cancers. Produced via immunoSEQ multiplex PCR; TCRdb's table is partial and in-frame only. The sample includes roughly 90,000 clones, around 90% of them seen just once. Here the sequenced sample was CD4+ or CD8+ T cells sorted from blood, taken in a trial of the OX40 agonist ivuxolimab. These TCRs come from an adult with an advanced solid tumor such as melanoma, head and neck, liver or kidney cancer.

V and J are TRBV23-1 and TRBJ1-5; no clear D gene. TRBV23-1 belongs to the ORF category, with a function that is uncertain. V gave up 4 bases and J gave up 6 bases, with 13 bases separating them. The CDR3 covers 14 residues. This CDR3 is CASSPLGRGQPQHF. The CDR3 nucleotides are TGCGCCAGCAGTCCACTCGGCCGAGGTCAGCCCCAGCATTTT.

The chain uses TRBV4-2 and TRBJ2-3; D gene unclear. This CDR3 contains 14 residues. Germline loops: CDR1 LGHNA, CDR2 YNFKEQ. Trimming stripped 1 base from V and 0 bases from J, with 5 bases between. The CDR3, as DNA: TGTGCCAGCAGCCAAGTTTTGAGCACAGATACGCAGTATTTT. This codes for CASSQVLSTDTQYF.

A remark on this clone: Within the sample, other DNA sequences also encode this same CDR3. The chain has TRBV29-1 and TRBJ2-2; 9 bases map to TRBD1. The J segment lost 6 bases and the V segment lost 4 bases, leaving 0 bases of the junction unmatched. CDR1 and CDR2 (germline): SQVTM, ANQGSEA. This CDR3 comprises 12 residues. CDR3 sequence reads: CSVGQGAGELFF. In DNA form, the CDR3 reads TGCAGCGTTGGACAGGGGGCCGGGGAGCTGTTTTTT.

Details on this clone: The same CDR3 can be traced to other DNA sequences in this sample. The rearrangement links TRBV7-9 to TRBJ2-3; tentatively, D is TRBD1 (6 bases). This CDR3 region has 14 residues. Germline CDR1 SEHNR, CDR2 FQNEAQ (reference sequence). Deletions cut 3 bases from V and 1 base from J, with 8 bases between. The CDR3 DNA reads TGTGCCAGCAGCTTGGCAGGGGGCACAGATACGCAGTATTTT. It is translated as CASSLAGGTDTQYF.

The chain employs TRBV9 and TRBJ1-4; possibly TRBD1 for D (6 bases). This CDR3 region has 16 residues. V was shortened by 4 bases and J by 0 bases, with 13 bases between the two germline ends. In germline, CDR1 is SGDLS, CDR2 YYNGEE. The CDR3 reads CASSPRGGTTNEKLFF. The CDR3, as DNA: TGTGCCAGCAGCCCCCGAGGGGGAACAACTAATGAAAAACTGTTTTTT.